What follows are 18 T cell receptor beta chains derived from one specimen sequenced in a study of cytomegalovirus exposure and HLA in healthy donors. PCR employed 60 Vbeta and 13 Jbeta primers. This table comes from immunoSEQ multiplex PCR, and its TCRdb copy is limited to in-frame clones, with some not included. Of about 150,000 clones in the sample, more than 60% are singletons; the top ten hold roughly 10%. The sequenced sample was PBMCs. The origin of the receptors is a man aged 25-45 years in good health and CMV-seropositive.

The genes are TRBV7-9 and TRBJ2-5; TRBD2 aligns across 10 bases. CDR3 length: 16 amino acids. The junction had 6 bases not matched to a gene; V was cut back by 1 base and J by 4 bases. Germline CDR1 is SEHNR and CDR2 is FQNEAQ (reference sequence). CDR3 bases: TGTGCCAGCAGCTTAGGATCCAGCGGGAGGGGAGAGACCCAGTACTTC. It translates to CASSLGSSGRGETQYF.

V gene TRBV9 combines with J gene TRBJ2-1; a possible D gene is TRBD2 (5 bases). Between the trimmed V and J ends, which lost 2 bases and 0 bases, there was a span of 9 bases. Germline CDR1 reads SGDLS; CDR2 reads YYNGEE. This CDR3 spans 15 amino acids. The CDR3 DNA is TGTGCCAGCAGCGTTCGGGATAGCTCCTACAATGAGCAGTTCTTC. This encodes CASSVRDSSYNEQFF.

V and J are TRBV18 and TRBJ2-7, with no clear D. Trimming cost V 0 bases and J 2 bases, with 14 bases left between them. Germline CDR1 and CDR2: KGHSH and LQKENI. The CDR3 covers 16 residues. The DNA for the CDR3 is TGTGCCAGCTCACCACCCTCCAGTCTCACCACCTACGAGCAGTACTTC. Protein sequence: CASSPPSSLTTYEQYF. The complete variable domain, with remaining parts taken from reference TRBV18 and TRBJ2-7, reads NAGVMQNPRHLVRRRGQEARLRCSPMKGHSHVYWYRQLPEEGLKFMVYLQKENIIDESGMPKERFSAEFPKEGPSILRIQQVVRGDSAAYFCASSPPSSLTTYEQYFGPGTRLTVT.

The chain employs TRBV5-1 and TRBJ1-1; possibly TRBD1 for D (6 bases). There are 16 residues in the CDR3. V was clipped by 4 bases and J by 5 bases, with 21 bases between them. CDR1 is SGHRS, CDR2 YFSETQ, per germline. The CDR3 DNA reads as TGCGCCAGCAGCCCAGGGGCAGGATATCTCTGGACTGAAGCTTTCTTT. Protein sequence: CASSPGAGYLWTEAFF.

In its sample, this clone was seen a few times. The chain recombines TRBV28 with TRBJ1-2; 8 positions agree with TRBD1. The CDR3 length is 12 residues. J gave up 7 bases and V 7 bases, and 5 bases lay outside the gene matches. Germline V gene lookup returns CDR1 MDHEN and CDR2 SYDVKM. The DNA of the CDR3 is TGTGCCAGCAAGGCACAGGGGGGTGGCTACACCTTC. As protein: CASKAQGGGYTF.

The CDR3 nucleotides are TGTGCCAGCAGCCAGGACTACCTGAACACCGGGGAGCTGTTTTTT. It is translated as CASSQDYLNTGELFF. The rearrangement links TRBV13 to TRBJ2-2, with D possibly being TRBD2 (6 bases). CDR3 length: 15 amino acids. Trimming took 5 bases from V and 1 from J, leaving 11 bases between them. CDR1 and CDR2 (germline): PRHDT, FYEKMQ (reference sequence).

This chain joins TRBV4-1 and TRBJ1-1; 10 positions match TRBD1. The V and J ends lost 1 base and 10 bases, in that order; junction bases with no gene match: 18. This CDR3 has 18 residues. Germline lookup yields CDR1 MGHRA and CDR2 YSYEKL. The CDR3 nucleotides read TGCGCCAGCAGCCAAGTGGACCCGATTGACAGGGGGCTAGGGGGAGCTTTCTTT. Its protein is CASSQVDPIDRGLGGAFF.

The V gene is TRBV9, the J gene TRBJ1-6; 9 nucleotides match TRBD1. Germline CDR1 and CDR2: SGDLS and YYNGEE. The trim removed 3 bases at V and 6 bases at J, leaving 4 bases unmatched. This CDR3 is 15 amino acids long. The CDR3 region is CASSARTGANSPLHF. The CDR3, as DNA: TGTGCCAGCAGCGCCAGGACAGGGGCTAATTCACCCCTCCACTTT. Full variable domain (outside the CDR3, taken from reference TRBV9 and TRBJ1-6): DSGVTQTPKHLITATGQRVTLRCSPRSGDLSVYWYQQSLDQGLQFLIQYYNGEERAKGNILERFSAQQFPDLHSELNLSSLELGDSALYFCASSARTGANSPLHFGNGTRLTVT.

This clone has a handful of counts. Additional DNA sequences in this sample encode the identical CDR3. The J gene is TRBJ2-7, the V gene TRBV6-6, with 9 bases identical to TRBD1. Germline V gene sequence: CDR1 MNHNY, CDR2 SVGAGI (reference sequence). This CDR3 has 15 residues. Trimming removed 1 base from V and 4 bases from J; junction bases left unmatched: 5. CDR3 in amino acids: CASSYLGTGTYEQYF. CDR3 DNA: TGTGCCAGCAGTTACTTAGGGACAGGGACGTACGAGCAGTACTTC.

The chain uses TRBV30 and TRBJ1-3; TRBD1 agrees at 9 bases. CDR1 GTSNPN and CDR2 SVGIG come from the germline V gene (reference sequence). This CDR3 contains 18 residues. Unmatched junction bases numbered 12, after V lost 3 bases and J lost 0 bases. CDR3 coding DNA: TGTGCCTGGAGGCCCGGGACAGGGACTATAATCTCTGGAAACACCATATATTTT. Translating it yields CAWRPGTGTIISGNTIYF.

The chain combines TRBV30 with TRBJ2-1; 8 bases align to TRBD1. The V and J ends lost 7 bases and 2 bases, in that order; junction bases with no gene match: 7. CDR3 length: 14 amino acids. Looked up from germline, CDR1 is GTSNPN and CDR2 is SVGIG (reference sequence). The CDR3 region is CASGGAETYNEQFF. The CDR3 DNA is TGTGCCTCAGGGGGCGCAGAGACCTACAATGAGCAGTTCTTC.

As DNA, the CDR3 is TGCGCCAGCAGCCAAGGACAGGGGACTTACGAGCAGTACTTC. As protein: CASSQGQGTYEQYF. The chain links TRBV5-1 to TRBJ2-7, with TRBD1 matching 9 bases. There are 14 residues in the CDR3. Germline V gene lookup returns CDR1 SGHRS and CDR2 YFSETQ. V lost 4 bases to trimming and J lost 4 bases; unmatched junction nucleotides: 6.

The V and J genes are TRBV6-5 and TRBJ1-2; the D gene is possibly TRBD1 (5 bases). The V gene's germline CDR1 is MNHEY and CDR2 SVGAGI. The CDR3 is 14 amino acids. The V and J ends lost 2 bases and 8 bases respectively, with 15 bases between them. Here the CDR3 DNA reads TGTGCCAGCAGTTACACCCCCGACACAGGCGGCTACACCTTC. It yields the protein CASSYTPDTGGYTF.

The CDR3 DNA reads as TGTGCCAGCAGTGAAGCTATGACAGGGAGCACAGATACGCAGTATTTT. Its translation: CASSEAMTGSTDTQYF. The rearrangement links TRBV6-1 to TRBJ2-3; 7 nucleotides match TRBD1. CDR1 MNHNS and CDR2 SASEGT come from the germline V gene. The CDR3 runs 16 residues. V trimming: 0 bases; J trimming: 0 bases; junction bases outside the gene matches: 3.

The rearrangement joins TRBV6-5 to TRBJ1-2; 7 nucleotides line up with TRBD1. CDR1 and CDR2 from the germline V gene are MNHEY and SVGAGI. V shed 5 bases and J 0 bases; nucleotides not matched to a gene: 3. This CDR3 has 14 residues. The chain's CDR3 is CASSTDRPNYGYTF. CDR3 sequence (DNA): TGTGCCAGCAGTACGGACAGGCCTAACTATGGCTACACCTTC.

This chain connects TRBV28 to TRBJ1-1, with a weak D call TRBD1 (5 bases). The CDR3 sequence is 14 residues long. Trimming shortened V by 3 bases and J by 0 bases, and 8 bases separated the two germline ends. Per germline, CDR1 MDHEN and CDR2 SYDVKM. CDR3 in amino acids: CASSLGQLNTEAFF. The CDR3 region has the DNA TGTGCCAGCAGTTTGGGGCAGCTGAACACTGAAGCTTTCTTT.

CDR3 in amino acids: CASSQGSSGSWNTGELFF. The CDR3, as DNA: TGTGCCAGCAGCCAAGGTTCTAGCGGGAGTTGGAACACCGGGGAGCTGTTTTTT. The rearrangement uses TRBV14 and TRBJ2-2, with TRBD2 identical over 10 bases. Germline V gene lookup returns CDR1 SGHDN and CDR2 FVKESK. This CDR3 is built from 18 residues. Germline trimming cut 1 base from V and 1 base from J; bases unmatched to any gene: 6. The full variable domain, rest sourced from reference TRBV14 and TRBJ2-2, is EAGVTQFPSHSVIEKGQTVTLRCDPISGHDNLYWYRRVMGKEIKFLLHFVKESKQDESGMPNNRFLAERTGGTYSTLKVQPAELEDSGVYFCASSQGSSGSWNTGELFFGEGSRLTVL.

With respect to this clone: Other DNA variants within this sample encode the same CDR3. This chain links TRBV5-1 with TRBJ1-6, with D unclear. Per germline, CDR1 SGHRS and CDR2 YFSETQ. V lost 0 bases to trimming and J lost 3 bases, with 4 bases between them. The length of the CDR3 is 14 residues. CDR3 in amino acids: CASSLAGYNSPLHF. CDR3 nucleotide sequence: TGCGCCAGCAGCTTGGCCGGCTATAATTCACCCCTCCACTTT.